Following are 27 T cell receptor beta chains from one sample sequenced in a study of PD-L1 blockade in urothelial cancer. Generated by immunoSEQ multiplex PCR, the TCRdb table keeps only in-frame clones and is missing some. The table shows about 43,000 clones, with about four fifths occurring only once. As to time point: peripheral blood 6 weeks after treatment start. Sequenced here: PBMCs, sampled around atezolizumab (anti-PD-L1) treatment. Source of these receptors: a man aged 55-75 years with urothelial cancer.

The chain links TRBV6-5 to TRBJ1-1; TRBD1 agrees at 8 bases. The V gene end was trimmed by 8 bases and the J gene end by 10 bases; junction bases not matched to a gene: 9. Germline CDR1 reads MNHEY; CDR2 reads SVGAGI. The CDR3 is made up of 12 amino acids. CDR3 sequence reads: CASSDRGGRAFF. CDR3 DNA: TGTGCCAGCTCCGACAGGGGAGGACGAGCTTTCTTT.

The chain has TRBV7-2 and TRBJ2-7, with 7 positions matching TRBD2. This CDR3 is 15 amino acids long. Germline CDR1 is SGHTA and CDR2 is FQGNSA. Unmatched junction bases numbered 8, after V lost 5 bases and J lost 1 base. The CDR3 bases are TGTGCCAGCAGCCCAACGGGGCGGGGGTCCTACGAGCAGTACTTC. Its protein is CASSPTGRGSYEQYF.

The CDR3 region has the DNA TGTGCCAGCAGTGAATATGGCAGTAATTCACCCCTCCACTTT. Protein product: CASSEYGSNSPLHF. The chain joins TRBV2 to TRBJ1-6; D gene unclear. V lost 2 bases, J lost 6 bases, and 8 bases lay in between. This CDR3 spans 14 amino acids. The germline V gene has CDR1 SNHLY and CDR2 FYNNEI. Supplemented by reference TRBV2 and TRBJ1-6, the full variable domain reads EPEVTQTPSHQVTQMGQEVILRCVPISNHLYFYWYRQILGQKVEFLVSFYNNEISEKSEIFDDQFSVERPDGSNFTLKIRSTKLEDSAMYFCASSEYGSNSPLHFGNGTRLTVT.

This clone was observed a few times. The CDR3 is CASSPGDRGWNGYTF. DNA of the CDR3: TGTGCCAGTAGTCCAGGGGACAGGGGATGGAATGGCTACACCTTC. The chain combines TRBV19 with TRBJ1-2, with TRBD1 matching over 10 bases. The CDR3 is made up of 15 amino acids. Germline CDR1 reads LNHDA; CDR2 reads SQIVND (reference sequence). The V gene end was trimmed by 5 bases and the J gene end by 6 bases; junction bases not matched to a gene: 9.

The chain is built from TRBV5-1 and TRBJ1-4; 8 bases are shared with TRBD1. CDR3 length: 14 residues. The junction had 6 bases not matched to a gene; V was cut back by 3 bases and J by 8 bases. Germline V gives CDR1 SGHRS, CDR2 YFSETQ. The CDR3 coding sequence is TGCGCCAGCAGCTCCGGACAGGGCGGGGAAAAACTGTTTTTT. Translated: CASSSGQGGEKLFF.

The J gene is TRBJ2-5, the V gene TRBV5-1; 7 bases agree with TRBD2. Germline values: CDR1 SGHRS, CDR2 YFSETQ. Losses at the gene ends were 3 bases for V and 3 bases for J; bases not matched to a gene: 5. The CDR3 consists of 14 residues. Here the CDR3 reads CASSYGTTKETQYF. The CDR3, as DNA: TGCGCCAGCAGCTACGGGACTACTAAAGAGACCCAGTACTTC.

This clone showed up just a few times. The chain has TRBV4-1 and TRBJ1-6, with D maybe TRBD1 (6 bases). Germline CDR1 MGHRA, CDR2 YSYEKL. Trimming shortened V by 7 bases and J by 3 bases, and 13 bases separated the two germline ends. The CDR3 is 15 residues long. The CDR3 nucleotides are TGCGCCAGCAACCAGGGGCCCGGCTATAATTCACCCCTCCACTTT. It is translated as CASNQGPGYNSPLHF.

The rearrangement joins TRBV10-3 to TRBJ1-3; no firm D call. CDR1 and CDR2 (germline): ENHRY, SYGVKD. Trimming shortened V by 3 bases and J by 0 bases, and 6 bases separated the two germline ends. The CDR3 runs 14 residues. The CDR3 sequence is CAISDTVSGNTIYF. For the CDR3, the DNA is TGTGCCATCAGTGACACAGTCTCTGGAAACACCATATATTTT.

The rearrangement joins TRBV5-1 to TRBJ2-1; TRBD1 is a possible D gene (6 bases). The CDR3 loop spans 14 amino acids. CDR1 and CDR2 (germline): SGHRS, YFSETQ. The germline V and J ends were trimmed by 3 bases and 9 bases, with 16 bases remaining between them. As DNA, the CDR3 is TGCGCCAGCAGCTCTACCAGGGCCAGGGGTGAGCAGTTCTTC. The encoded protein is CASSSTRARGEQFF.

This chain joins TRBV2 and TRBJ1-4, with D possibly being TRBD1 (6 bases). The CDR3 spans 15 residues. V was clipped by 6 bases and J by 0 bases, with 11 bases between them. From germline, CDR1 is SNHLY and CDR2 FYNNEI. CDR3 protein: CASRLQGATNEKLFF. DNA of the CDR3: TGTGCCAGCAGGCTACAGGGCGCAACTAATGAAAAACTGTTTTTT.

The gene calls are TRBV2 and TRBJ2-3, with D maybe TRBD2 (5 bases). From germline, CDR1 is SNHLY and CDR2 FYNNEI. Deletions cut 7 bases from V and 6 bases from J, with 17 bases between. The CDR3 extends over 14 amino acids. Here the CDR3 DNA reads TGTGCCAGCACCGGACTTCTAGCCTCGGATACGCAGTATTTT. This translates into CASTGLLASDTQYF. Together with reference TRBV2 and TRBJ2-3, the CDR3 gives the full variable domain: EPEVTQTPSHQVTQMGQEVILRCVPISNHLYFYWYRQILGQKVEFLVSFYNNEISEKSEIFDDQFSVERPDGSNFTLKIRSTKLEDSAMYFCASTGLLASDTQYFGPGTRLTVL.

The V and J genes are TRBV18 and TRBJ1-1, with D hard to call. This CDR3 has 12 residues. Per germline, CDR1 KGHSH and CDR2 LQKENI. Deletions cut 6 bases from V and 8 bases from J, with 13 bases between. CDR3 DNA: TGTGCCAGCTCTCCAACGGGAGAAGAAGCTTTCTTT. It yields the protein CASSPTGEEAFF.

The chain recombines TRBV29-1 with TRBJ2-5, with 13 bases matching TRBD2. CDR1 is SQVTM and CDR2 is ANQGSEA in the germline V gene. Losses at the gene ends were 3 bases for V and 4 bases for J; bases not matched to a gene: 2. This CDR3 spans 14 amino acids. CDR3 DNA sequence: TGCAGCGTTGAGGGACTAGCGGGGATAGAGACCCAGTACTTC. It yields the protein CSVEGLAGIETQYF.

J is TRBJ2-7 and V is TRBV7-8, with TRBD1 as a possible D gene (6 bases). The V and J ends lost 3 bases and 6 bases respectively, with 15 bases between them. The CDR3 length is 14 residues. Germline CDR1 and CDR2: SGHVS and FQNEAQ. This CDR3 reads CASSFLRQDGEQYF. CDR3 coding DNA: TGTGCCAGCAGCTTCTTGAGACAGGATGGCGAGCAGTACTTC.

The chain links TRBV9 to TRBJ1-2; 8 bases match TRBD1. The ends lost 4 bases at V and 2 bases at J; junction bases unmatched: 10. The CDR3 totals 16 residues. Germline V gene data show CDR1 as SGDLS and CDR2 as YYNGEE. The CDR3 is CASSPDRGSVNYGYTF. DNA of the CDR3: TGTGCCAGCAGCCCCGACAGGGGTTCAGTAAACTATGGCTACACCTTC.

The chain carries TRBV11-2 and TRBJ1-5; 8 bases agree with TRBD1. Germline CDR1 reads SGHAT; CDR2 reads FQNNGV. The CDR3 has 15 residues. The V and J ends lost 5 bases and 8 bases, in that order; junction bases with no gene match: 11. CDR3 in amino acids: CASSGNAGGAEPQHF. The CDR3, as DNA: TGTGCCAGCAGCGGAAATGCAGGGGGCGCGGAGCCCCAGCATTTT.

The chain combines TRBV4-1 with TRBJ2-7; D possibly corresponds to TRBD2 (5 bases). The V end was cut by 1 base, the J end by 5 bases, with 15 bases between. This CDR3 contains 15 residues. Germline assignment: CDR1 MGHRA and CDR2 YSYEKL. CDR3 protein: CASSQGRELRDEQYF. The CDR3 DNA reads TGCGCCAGCAGCCAAGGCCGGGAACTGAGGGACGAGCAGTACTTC.

This clone has more than one count but fewer than ten. The gene calls are TRBV2 and TRBJ1-2; D possibly corresponds to TRBD1 (6 bases). With 6 bases removed from V and 6 bases from J, the gap between germline ends came to 17 bases. The CDR3 length is 14 residues. Looked up from germline, CDR1 is SNHLY and CDR2 is FYNNEI. CDR3 protein: CASSRNTGFDGYTF. The CDR3 DNA is TGTGCCAGCAGCAGGAATACAGGGTTTGATGGCTACACCTTC.

This clone was detected only a few times. V and J are TRBV6-5 and TRBJ2-7, with 7 bases fitting TRBD2. The germline gives CDR1 MNHEY, CDR2 SVGAGI. The CDR3 runs to 14 residues. After removal of 2 bases from V and 6 bases from J, the junction contained 7 bases not matched to a gene. DNA for the CDR3: TGTGCCAGCAGTTACAGCGGGAATTTCGGCGAGCAGTACTTC. The encoded protein is CASSYSGNFGEQYF.

This clone was picked up many times. J is TRBJ1-1 and V is TRBV5-1; TRBD1 matches at 8 bases. The germline CDR1 and CDR2 sequences are SGHRS and YFSETQ. V shed 0 bases, J shed 4 bases, and the junction held 5 bases outside the gene matches. The CDR3 spans 15 residues. As DNA, the CDR3 is TGCGCCAGCAGCTTGGCCGGGCAGGGGGCCACTGAAGCTTTCTTT. It specifies CASSLAGQGATEAFF.

This clone came up a few times. The chain links TRBV5-4 to TRBJ1-4; 7 bases are a match to TRBD1. The germline gives CDR1 SGHNT, CDR2 YYREEE (reference sequence). V lost 4 bases to trimming and J lost 4 bases; unmatched junction nucleotides: 4. The CDR3 spans 14 residues. DNA of the CDR3: TGTGCCAGCAGCCAGGGACAGAGTAATGAAAAACTGTTTTTT. It is translated as CASSQGQSNEKLFF.

The chain employs TRBV5-1 and TRBJ1-3, with D possibly matching TRBD1 (6 bases). CDR1 is SGHRS, CDR2 YFSETQ, per germline. Trimming removed 0 bases from V and 0 bases from J, with 10 bases in between. This CDR3 is built from 16 residues. Here the CDR3 DNA reads TGCGCCAGCAGCTTGGAGGGACAAAACTCTGGAAACACCATATATTTT. Translated: CASSLEGQNSGNTIYF.

For the CDR3, the DNA is TGTGCCAGCAGCTTGGGTCTAGTTAAGGCCGAGCAGTACTTC. Amino acid sequence: CASSLGLVKAEQYF. The V and J genes are TRBV5-6 and TRBJ2-7; D uncertain. The germline V gene has CDR1 SGHDT and CDR2 YYEEEE. Trimming removed 0 bases at V and 6 bases at J, with 13 bases between. The CDR3 is 14 amino acids.

This sequence joins TRBV28 and TRBJ1-1, with 10 bases matching TRBD1. This CDR3 is built from 14 residues. Germline lookup yields CDR1 MDHEN and CDR2 SYDVKM. Trimming took 4 bases from V and 4 from J; bases not matched to a gene: 3. In nucleotides, the CDR3 is TGTGCCAGCAGTTCGGGACAGGGGTTCACTGAAGCTTTCTTT. Translated, it gives CASSSGQGFTEAFF.

The chain combines TRBV2 with TRBJ2-7; a possible D gene is TRBD1 (5 bases). Trimming cost V 6 bases and J 6 bases, with 18 bases left between them. The CDR3 runs to 14 residues. Germline V lookup: CDR1 SNHLY, CDR2 FYNNEI. In nucleotides, the CDR3 is TGTGCCAGCAGATTGGACAATACCCCCGCCGAGCAGTACTTC. Its protein product is CASRLDNTPAEQYF.

V usage is TRBV10-3 and J usage is TRBJ2-5; 10 nucleotides agree with TRBD1. The V gene's germline CDR1 is ENHRY and CDR2 SYGVKD. The CDR3 runs to 15 residues. V shed 4 bases, J shed 4 bases, and the junction held 6 bases outside the gene matches. CDR3 region: CAISGTGTGVETQYF. In nucleotides, the CDR3 is TGTGCCATCAGTGGCACCGGGACAGGGGTAGAGACCCAGTACTTC.

This rearrangement joins TRBV18 to TRBJ1-5, with TRBD1 as a possible D gene (6 bases). CDR1 is KGHSH, CDR2 LQKENI, per germline. This CDR3 has 14 amino acids. The V and J ends lost 4 bases and 2 bases respectively, with 9 bases between them. The CDR3 sequence is CASSLQGRNQPQHF. The CDR3 bases are TGTGCCAGCTCACTACAGGGCCGCAATCAGCCCCAGCATTTT.